The 8 T cell receptor beta chains presented below share a single source sample, sequenced in a study of metastatic and nonmetastatic thyroid tumors. Ahead of thyroid surgery, no patient had received treatment of any kind. TCRdb re-clonotyped the PCR reads via MiXCR. This table has tens of thousands of clones, 25% appearing once. Sequencing was performed on blood. Every receptor here comes from a female donor with papillary thyroid cancer or a benign thyroid nodule (not recorded which). Some clones in this sample may be carry-over from other donors' samples.

This clone was counted at least ten times. The chain carries TRBV19 and TRBJ2-3; TRBD1 or TRBD2 may be the D gene (6 bases each). CDR3 length equals 14 residues. CDR1 is LNHDA and CDR2 is SQIVND in the germline V gene (reference sequence). With 3 bases removed from V and 6 bases from J, the gap between germline ends came to 13 bases. In DNA form, the CDR3 reads TGTGCCAGTAGTATCGGGGTAGGGGGGGATACGCAGTATTTT. Amino acid sequence: CASSIGVGGDTQYF.

About this clone: No conserved phenylalanine or tryptophan is present at the end of the CDR3, so a read error is the likely explanation. The chain combines TRBV28 with TRBJ2-1; no firm D call. Trimming pared 8 bases from V and 6 bases from J, leaving 14 bases between. The CDR3 has 13 amino acids. Germline assignment: CDR1 MDHEN and CDR2 SYDVKM. DNA for the CDR3: TGTGCCAGCTCTACGGCGGAATTCAATGAGCAGTTCTGC. Encoded protein: CASSTAEFNEQFC.

J is TRBJ1-3 and V is TRBV7-9, with D perhaps TRBD1 (5 bases). With 4 bases removed from V and 7 bases from J, the gap between germline ends came to 17 bases. CDR3 length equals 15 residues. In germline, CDR1 is SEHNR, CDR2 FQNEAQ (reference sequence). The CDR3 reads CASSSPGTVRNTIYF. Here the CDR3 DNA reads TGTGCCAGCAGCTCCCCTGGGACTGTGCGTAACACCATATATTTT.

A remark on this clone: One junction end does not reproduce the germline sequence, and a read error may be involved. The J gene is TRBJ2-3, the V gene TRBV11-2; 8 nucleotides match TRBD2. CDR3 length: 14 residues. Germline V CDR1 and CDR2: SGHAT, FQNNGV. The CDR3 DNA sequence: TGTGCCAGCAGCATAGGGAATAGCGGGGATACGCCGTATTTT. Amino acids: CASSIGNSGDTPYF.

This clone was seen ten or more times. This chain uses TRBV9 with TRBJ2-7; the D gene is possibly TRBD2 (5 bases). Germline V gene sequence: CDR1 SGDLS, CDR2 YYNGEE. The CDR3 has 16 amino acids. Trimming cost V 4 bases and J 5 bases, with 22 bases left between them. This CDR3 reads CASSPREGQVRNEQYF. CDR3 sequence (DNA): TGTGCCAGCAGCCCCCGCGAGGGCCAAGTTAGGAACGAGCAGTACTTC. Looking up the rest from reference TRBV9 and TRBJ2-7 gives the full variable domain: DSGVTQTPKHLITATGQRVTLRCSPRSGDLSVYWYQQSLDQGLQFLIQYYNGEERAKGNILERFSAQQFPDLHSELNLSSLELGDSALYFCASSPREGQVRNEQYFGPGTRLTVT.

The chain combines TRBV11-2 with TRBJ1-6; no clear D. With 6 bases removed from V and 10 bases from J, the gap between germline ends came to 16 bases. CDR3 length equals 14 residues. Per the germline V gene, CDR1 is SGHAT and CDR2 is FQNNGV. CDR3 in amino acids: CASSPEPTLSPLHF. The CDR3 coding sequence is TGTGCCAGCAGTCCAGAACCCACTTTGTCACCCCTCCACTTT.

There are many counts of this clone. The CDR3: CASSEVSSGGEQYF. The CDR3, as DNA: TGTGCCAGCAGTGAAGTATCATCAGGGGGCGAGCAGTACTTC. The V gene is TRBV2, the J gene TRBJ2-7; 7 bases are a match to TRBD1. The CDR3 is 14 residues long. The germline CDR1 and CDR2 sequences are SNHLY and FYNNEI. V gave up 1 base and J gave up 6 bases; unmatched junction bases: 6.

This chain links TRBV4-1 with TRBJ1-5, with TRBD1 as a possible D gene (6 bases). Looked up from germline, CDR1 is MGHRA and CDR2 is YSYEKL. The CDR3 contains 15 residues. The V and J ends lost 0 bases and 2 bases respectively, with 8 bases between them. The chain's CDR3 is CASSQERQGNQPQHF. Written as DNA, the CDR3 is TGCGCCAGCAGCCAAGAAAGACAGGGCAATCAGCCCCAGCATTTT.